Below, 26 T cell receptor beta chains from the same sample are listed, as sequenced in a study of OX40 agonist ivuxolimab in advanced cancers. The table came from immunoSEQ multiplex PCR; TCRdb's copy has only in-frame clones and leaves some out. The table shows tens of thousands of clones, with about 85% occurring only once. The starting material was CD4+ or CD8+ T cells sorted from blood, obtained in a trial of the OX40 agonist ivuxolimab. The receptors were sampled from an adult with an advanced solid tumor such as melanoma, head and neck, liver or kidney cancer.

The rearrangement uses TRBV10-3 and TRBJ2-2, with D possibly being TRBD1 (6 bases). V lost 3 bases and J lost 6, with 11 bases in between. Germline V gene lookup returns CDR1 ENHRY and CDR2 SYGVKD. CDR3 size: 14 residues. The CDR3 here is CAISDDRPPGELFF. The CDR3 DNA is TGTGCCATCAGTGACGACAGGCCCCCCGGGGAGCTGTTTTTT.

The J gene is TRBJ2-7, the V gene TRBV27, with D unresolved. The CDR3 loop spans 14 amino acids. The V end was cut by 6 bases, the J end by 5 bases, with 17 bases between. Germline CDR1 MNHEY, CDR2 SMNVEV (reference sequence). Written as DNA, the CDR3 is TGTGCCAGCAGGAGAGATAGGACGGGCCACGAGCAGTACTTC. Translation gives CASRRDRTGHEQYF.

The V gene is TRBV6-1, the J gene TRBJ2-5, with D unresolved. Trimming left V 5 bases short and J 5 bases short, with 18 bases between. CDR1 and CDR2 from the germline V gene are MNHNS and SASEGT. CDR3 length: 15 residues. The CDR3 spells CASSLYKYGTETQYF. CDR3 bases: TGTGCCAGCAGTCTTTATAAATACGGTACGGAGACCCAGTACTTC.

This clone was seen just once. This chain connects TRBV11-2 to TRBJ2-1; D is uncertain. The CDR3 extends over 16 amino acids. CDR1 SGHAT and CDR2 FQNNGV come from the germline V gene. Trimming removed 5 bases at V and 5 bases at J, with 19 bases between. In DNA form, the CDR3 reads TGTGCCAGCAGCCCAACTCACCTTTCAAGGGACAATGAGCAGTTCTTC. It encodes CASSPTHLSRDNEQFF.

This clone was seen a few times. The V gene is TRBV5-6, the J gene TRBJ2-3; no clear D gene. Trimming pared 0 bases from V and 2 bases from J, leaving 10 bases between. Germline V lookup: CDR1 SGHDT, CDR2 YYEEEE. CDR3 size: 15 residues. CDR3 sequence (DNA): TGTGCCAGCAGCTTGGACGTCCCGTACACAGATACGCAGTATTTT. Its protein is CASSLDVPYTDTQYF.

J is TRBJ1-2 and V is TRBV4-1; possibly TRBD1 for D (6 bases). The CDR3 covers 15 residues. Trimming removed 1 base from V and 2 bases from J, with 11 bases in between. Germline V CDR1 and CDR2: MGHRA, YSYEKL. CDR3 nucleotide sequence: TGCGCCAGCAGCCAAGTTCAGGGGACCAACTATGGCTACACCTTC. Its translation: CASSQVQGTNYGYTF.

This clone was recorded only once. V and J are TRBV28 and TRBJ1-1; no firm D call. Germline CDR1 reads MDHEN; CDR2 reads SYDVKM. V was trimmed by 3 bases and J by 0 bases, leaving 14 bases between them. The CDR3 totals 16 residues. In DNA form, the CDR3 reads TGTGCCAGCAGTTTCTGGGCAACAGTTTTGAACACTGAAGCTTTCTTT. Translation: CASSFWATVLNTEAFF. The full variable domain, completed using reference TRBV28 and TRBJ1-1, is DVKVTQSSRYLVKRTGEKVFLECVQDMDHENMFWYRQDPGLGLRLIYFSYDVKMKEKGDIPEGYSVSREKKERFSLILESASTNQTSMYLCASSFWATVLNTEAFFGQGTRLTVV.

This clone occurred once. V is TRBV19 and J is TRBJ2-3; perhaps D is TRBD1 or TRBD2 (5 bases each). The CDR3 runs to 16 residues. Germline CDR1 and CDR2: LNHDA and SQIVND (reference sequence). Trimming removed 1 base at V and 3 bases at J, with 14 bases between. The CDR3 region has the DNA TGTGCCAGTAGTATAGGAGGGGCTGGGCTAACAGATACGCAGTATTTT. It is translated as CASSIGGAGLTDTQYF.

The J gene is TRBJ1-5, the V gene TRBV9; the D is unclear. The CDR3 has 15 amino acids. Germline V CDR1 and CDR2: SGDLS, YYNGEE. V was pared by 3 bases and J by 4 bases, with 14 bases between. CDR3 in DNA: TGTGCCAGCAGCGAGTCCGCAGCCCCAAATCAGCCCCAGCATTTT. Its translation is CASSESAAPNQPQHF.

The V call is TRBV9, the J call TRBJ2-2; TRBD2 might be the D (6 bases). Germline CDR1 SGDLS, CDR2 YYNGEE. The length of the CDR3 is 17 residues. The V gene lost 0 bases and the J gene lost 0 bases, with 12 bases spanning the gap. CDR3 sequence (DNA): TGTGCCAGCAGCGTAGAACTTTGGGGGGCGAACACCGGGGAGCTGTTTTTT. Translated, it gives CASSVELWGANTGELFF. The entire variable domain, with the rest obtained from reference TRBV9 and TRBJ2-2, is as follows: DSGVTQTPKHLITATGQRVTLRCSPRSGDLSVYWYQQSLDQGLQFLIQYYNGEERAKGNILERFSAQQFPDLHSELNLSSLELGDSALYFCASSVELWGANTGELFFGEGSRLTVL.

The gene calls are TRBV28 and TRBJ2-1, with unresolved D. Trimming shortened V by 6 bases and J by 8 bases, and 11 bases separated the two germline ends. The CDR3 covers 12 residues. Germline values: CDR1 MDHEN, CDR2 SYDVKM. The CDR3 coding sequence is TGTGCCAGCAGCCTCAGATTGCATGAGCAGTTCTTC. It encodes CASSLRLHEQFF.

V usage is TRBV7-2 and J usage is TRBJ1-4; weak D call: TRBD1 (5 bases). Trimming took 5 bases from V and 8 from J, leaving 15 bases between them. The germline V gene has CDR1 SGHTA and CDR2 FQGNSA. The CDR3 is 14 amino acids. The CDR3: CASSNGPWGEKLFF. The CDR3 DNA reads as TGTGCCAGCAGCAACGGGCCCTGGGGCGAAAAACTGTTTTTT.

The CDR3 spells CASSSWTRGDEQFF. DNA for the CDR3: TGTGCCAGCAGCTCCTGGACTAGAGGGGATGAGCAGTTCTTC. The chain links TRBV7-9 to TRBJ2-1; 7 bases line up with TRBD2. V shed 4 bases, J shed 8 bases, and the junction held 8 bases outside the gene matches. CDR1 is SEHNR, CDR2 FQNEAQ, per germline (reference sequence). The CDR3 contains 14 residues.

The rearrangement links TRBV4-1 to TRBJ2-5, with 9 nucleotides matching TRBD1. The J call may be in error: the DNA end matches TRBJ2-7 better. The CDR3 has 18 amino acids. Germline assignment: CDR1 MGHRA and CDR2 YSYEKL. Written as DNA, the CDR3 is TGCGCCAGCAGCCAAGGGGTCACCGGGACAGGGCGAACCTACGAGCAGTACTTC. As protein: CASSQGVTGTGRTYEQYF.

This chain's CDR3 is CASSRDFTSYEQYF. The CDR3 region has the DNA TGTGCCAGCAGCCGGGACTTCACCTCCTACGAGCAGTACTTC. J is TRBJ2-5 and V is TRBV6-1, with a tentative D call TRBD2 (6 bases). The better agreement between TRBJ2-7 and the DNA end casts doubt on the J call. The CDR3 consists of 14 residues. From germline, CDR1 is MNHNS and CDR2 SASEGT.

By sample fraction, this clone is medium-sized (0.01 to 0.1%). The genes are TRBV11-2 and TRBJ2-1; the D gene could be TRBD1 or TRBD2 (6 bases each). CDR3 length equals 13 residues. Germline CDR1 is SGHAT and CDR2 is FQNNGV. V gave up 3 bases and J gave up 7 bases, with 10 bases separating them. CDR3 loop: CASSFTGANEQFF. In nucleotides, the CDR3 is TGTGCCAGCAGCTTCACGGGGGCGAATGAGCAGTTCTTC.

This chain links TRBV2 with TRBJ2-3; 11 bases are shared with TRBD2. The CDR3 totals 14 residues. The ends lost 6 bases at V and 6 bases at J; junction bases unmatched: 5. Looked up from germline, CDR1 is SNHLY and CDR2 is FYNNEI. The CDR3 sequence: CASRVAGGSDTQYF. CDR3 coding DNA: TGTGCCAGCAGGGTAGCGGGAGGGTCCGATACGCAGTATTTT.

The chain is built from TRBV6-5 and TRBJ2-3; TRBD1 or TRBD2 may be the D gene (5 bases each). The CDR3 spans 13 residues. The V end lost 8 bases, the J end lost 7 bases, and 16 bases lay between the germline ends. CDR1 and CDR2 (germline): MNHEY, SVGAGI. The CDR3 loop reads CASAGTSGHTQYF. The CDR3 nucleotides are TGTGCCAGCGCCGGGACCTCGGGACATACGCAGTATTTT.

The chain links TRBV28 to TRBJ1-2; D gene uncertain. Germline values: CDR1 MDHEN, CDR2 SYDVKM. The CDR3 contains 11 residues. The DNA for the CDR3 is TGTGGGACCACGTCCAACTATGGCTACACCTTC. The encoded protein is CGTTSNYGYTF.

This clone has a handful of counts. An end of the junction differs from the germline gene, which may be a read error. The rearrangement joins TRBV2 to TRBJ1-1; TRBD1 matches at 7 bases. The CDR3 extends over 15 amino acids. CDR1 is SNHLY and CDR2 is FYNNEI in the germline V gene. The CDR3 bases are TGTGCCAGCAGGGAAGAGACAGGGCTGAACACTGAAGCTTTCTTT. It encodes CASREETGLNTEAFF.

V and J are TRBV6-1 and TRBJ2-5, with 9 bases aligning to TRBD1. TRBJ2-7 explains the end of the DNA better; the J call may be wrong. This CDR3 is built from 15 residues. The germline CDR1 and CDR2 sequences are MNHNS and SASEGT. CDR3 sequence reads: CASSERDRDDYEQYF. The CDR3 nucleotides read TGTGCCAGCAGTGAACGGGACAGGGACGACTACGAGCAGTACTTC.

This chain uses TRBV13 with TRBJ2-1, with 9 bases identical to TRBD1. In germline, CDR1 is PRHDT, CDR2 FYEKMQ (reference sequence). J gave up 5 bases and V 5 bases, and 4 bases lay outside the gene matches. This CDR3 has 14 amino acids. The CDR3 DNA reads as TGTGCCAGCAGCAGGACAGGGGACCACAATGAGCAGTTCTTC. Translation gives CASSRTGDHNEQFF. Combining the CDR3 with reference TRBV13 and TRBJ2-1 gives the whole variable domain AAGVIQSPRHLIKEKRETATLKCYPIPRHDTVYWYQQGPGQDPQFLISFYEKMQSDKGSIPDRFSAQQFSDYHSELNMSSLELGDSALYFCASSRTGDHNEQFFGPGTRLTVL.

V is TRBV28 and J is TRBJ1-1; 8 nucleotides agree with TRBD1. V dropped 5 bases and J dropped 5; count of bases not matched to a gene: 10. The CDR3 is made up of 15 amino acids. Germline V CDR1 and CDR2: MDHEN, SYDVKM. Here the CDR3 reads CASSDIQGGRTEAFF. Here the CDR3 DNA reads TGTGCCAGCAGTGACATACAGGGGGGTCGGACTGAAGCTTTCTTT.

V usage is TRBV19 and J usage is TRBJ2-1; D is ambiguous. The CDR3 consists of 14 residues. V was shortened by 3 bases and J by 3 bases, with 9 bases between the two germline ends. The germline V gene has CDR1 LNHDA and CDR2 SQIVND (reference sequence). DNA of the CDR3: TGTGCCAGTAGTATTCGTGTGGACTACAATGAGCAGTTCTTC. This encodes CASSIRVDYNEQFF.

V usage is TRBV18 and J usage is TRBJ2-7; possibly TRBD1 for D (5 bases). The CDR3 consists of 14 residues. V lost 4 bases and J 3 bases, leaving 13 bases between the germline ends. Germline V gene data show CDR1 as KGHSH and CDR2 as LQKENI. The CDR3 sequence: CASSQGEVSYEQYF. The CDR3 DNA reads TGTGCCAGCTCACAAGGGGAAGTGAGCTACGAGCAGTACTTC.

Only a few counts were recorded for this clone. The V call is TRBV5-6, the J call TRBJ1-5; D not resolved. Per the germline V gene, CDR1 is SGHDT and CDR2 is YYEEEE. Trimming took off 4 bases at V and 4 bases at J, with 12 bases between the two ends. This CDR3 contains 14 residues. The CDR3 DNA is TGTGCCAGCAGCCTACTGGCGGGGAATCAGCCCCAGCATTTT. It specifies CASSLLAGNQPQHF. The entire variable domain, with the rest obtained from reference TRBV5-6 and TRBJ1-5, is as follows: DAGVTQSPTHLIKTRGQQVTLRCSPKSGHDTVSWYQQALGQGPQFIFQYYEEEERQRGNFPDRFSGHQFPNYSSELNVNALLLGDSALYLCASSLLAGNQPQHFGDGTRLSIL.